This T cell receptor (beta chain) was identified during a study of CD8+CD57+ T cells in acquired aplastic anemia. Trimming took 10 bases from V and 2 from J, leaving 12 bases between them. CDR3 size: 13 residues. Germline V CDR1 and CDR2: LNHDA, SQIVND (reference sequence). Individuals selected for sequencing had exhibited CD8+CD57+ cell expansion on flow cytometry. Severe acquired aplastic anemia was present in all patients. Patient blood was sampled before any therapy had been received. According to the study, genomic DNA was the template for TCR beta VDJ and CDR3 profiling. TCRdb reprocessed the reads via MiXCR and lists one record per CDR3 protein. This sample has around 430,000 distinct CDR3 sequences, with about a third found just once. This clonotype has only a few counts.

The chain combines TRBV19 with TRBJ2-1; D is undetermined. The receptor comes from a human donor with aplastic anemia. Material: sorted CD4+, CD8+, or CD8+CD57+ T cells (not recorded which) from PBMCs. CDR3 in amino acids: CATRLDTYNEQFF. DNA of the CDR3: TGTGCCACTAGACTTGACACCTACAATGAGCAGTTCTTC.